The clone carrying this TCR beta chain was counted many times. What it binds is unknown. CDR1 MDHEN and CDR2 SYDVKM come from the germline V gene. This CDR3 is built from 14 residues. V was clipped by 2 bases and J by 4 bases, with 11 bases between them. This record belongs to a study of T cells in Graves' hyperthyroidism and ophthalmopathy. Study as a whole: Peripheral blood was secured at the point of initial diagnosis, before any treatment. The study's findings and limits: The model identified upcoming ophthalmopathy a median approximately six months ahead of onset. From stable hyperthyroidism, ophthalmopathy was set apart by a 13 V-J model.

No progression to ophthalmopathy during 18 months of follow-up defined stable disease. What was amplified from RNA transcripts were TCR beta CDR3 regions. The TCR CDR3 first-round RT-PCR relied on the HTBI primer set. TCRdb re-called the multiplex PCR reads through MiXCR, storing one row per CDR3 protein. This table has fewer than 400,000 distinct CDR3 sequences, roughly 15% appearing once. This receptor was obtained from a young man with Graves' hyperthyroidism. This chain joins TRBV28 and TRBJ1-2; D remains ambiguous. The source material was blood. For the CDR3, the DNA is TGTGCCAGCAGTTTAACCGGAGGGAGCTATGGCTACACCTTC. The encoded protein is CASSLTGGSYGYTF.